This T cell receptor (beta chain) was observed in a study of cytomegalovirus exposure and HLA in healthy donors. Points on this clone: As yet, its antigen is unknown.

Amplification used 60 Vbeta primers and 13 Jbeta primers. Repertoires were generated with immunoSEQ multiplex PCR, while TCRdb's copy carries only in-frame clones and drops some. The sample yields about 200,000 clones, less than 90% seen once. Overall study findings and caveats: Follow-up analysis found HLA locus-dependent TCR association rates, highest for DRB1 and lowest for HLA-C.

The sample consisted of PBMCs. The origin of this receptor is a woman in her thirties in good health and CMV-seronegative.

CDR3: CATSKTGEVGNEQFF. Written as DNA, the CDR3 is TGTGCCACCAGCAAGACAGGTGAGGTTGGAAATGAGCAGTTCTTC. The chain is built from TRBV15 and TRBJ2-1; possibly TRBD1 for D (6 bases). The CDR3 extends over 15 amino acids. The germline gives CDR1 LNHNV, CDR2 YYDKDF (reference sequence). V was pared by 4 bases and J by 7 bases, with 17 bases between.